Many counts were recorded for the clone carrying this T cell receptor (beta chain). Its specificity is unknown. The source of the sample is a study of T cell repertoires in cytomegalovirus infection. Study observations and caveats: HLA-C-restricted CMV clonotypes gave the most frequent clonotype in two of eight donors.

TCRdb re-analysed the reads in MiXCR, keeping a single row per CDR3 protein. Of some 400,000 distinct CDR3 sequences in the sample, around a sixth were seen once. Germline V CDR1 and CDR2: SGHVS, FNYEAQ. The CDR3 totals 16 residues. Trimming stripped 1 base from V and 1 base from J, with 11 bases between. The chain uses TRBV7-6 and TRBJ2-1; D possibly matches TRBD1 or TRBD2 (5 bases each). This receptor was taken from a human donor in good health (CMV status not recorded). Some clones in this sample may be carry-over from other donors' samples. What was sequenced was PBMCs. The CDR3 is CASSLVEGPSYNEQFF. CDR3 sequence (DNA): TGTGCCAGCAGCTTAGTAGAGGGACCTTCCTACAATGAGCAGTTCTTC.